This TCR beta chain comes out of a study of T cell changes during pregnancy in multiple sclerosis. Repertoires were generated with immunoSEQ multiplex PCR, while TCRdb's copy carries only in-frame clones and drops some. The repertoire holds about 18,000 clones, with 70% to 90% as singletons. Germline CDR1 and CDR2: MNHEY and SMNVEV (reference sequence). The CDR3 is made up of 14 amino acids. Trimming removed 0 bases at V and 4 bases at J, with 9 bases between. The clonotype comes from a female donor with multiple sclerosis, enrolled in a pregnancy study. The specimen comprised CD8+ T cells from peripheral blood mononuclear cells, sampled after pregnancy. The chain has TRBV27 and TRBJ2-5, with D hard to call. CDR3: CASSLSTSGETQYF. CDR3 nucleotide sequence: TGTGCCAGCAGTTTATCGACCTCGGGAGAGACCCAGTACTTC.